This T cell receptor (beta chain) was identified during a study of OX40 agonist ivuxolimab in advanced cancers. Study details: From 23 to 79 years was the age range, with a mean of around 57 years, and approximately 84% were male.

In the case of this clone: What it binds is not known.

Autoimmune disease history or systemic immunosuppression was exclusionary. Here immunoSEQ multiplex PCR was the method, and the copy in TCRdb shows in-frame clones only, minus some. The table records around 61,000 clones, 82% of them present only once. Whole-study findings and limits: Clones of CD4+ and CD8+ blood T cells grew by week 6 at doses of 0.1 to 3.0 mg/kg. Relative to CD4+, CD8+ T cells held more expanded clones on average.

Germline V lookup: CDR1 KGHSH, CDR2 LQKENI. V lost 2 bases and J 7 bases, leaving 15 bases between the germline ends. The CDR3 extends over 15 amino acids. The source is an adult with an advanced solid tumor such as melanoma, head and neck, liver or kidney cancer. The V call is TRBV18, the J call TRBJ1-3; D is perhaps TRBD1 (5 bases). The sample was CD4+ or CD8+ T cells sorted from blood, taken in a trial of the OX40 agonist ivuxolimab. The DNA for the CDR3 is TGTGCCAGCTCACCAGGGCAGGGTGAATTGAACACCATATATTTT. Translating it yields CASSPGQGELNTIYF.